The T cell receptor (beta chain) under discussion was sequenced for a study of T cells expressing NK-cell markers. Study-wide background: The TCR beta repertoires originated in sorted CD3+CD56+NKG2C+, CD3+CD56+NKG2C- and CD3+CD56-NKG2C+ T cells. HCMV seropositivity marked seven of the eight sequenced donors; one was seronegative.

Germline-derived CDR1 and CDR2 are KGHSH and LQKENI. CDR3 length equals 13 residues. cDNA encoding TCR beta was synthesized via 5'RACE template switching incorporating UMIs. TCRdb re-called the 5' RACE reads; every CDR3 protein appears as one record, without DNA. This sample contains under 600,000 distinct CDR3 sequences. In the case of this clonotype: Its antigen is undetermined.

Study-wide results and caveats: Among CD8+ T cells from six donors, dominant NKG2C+ clonotypes accounted for about 1.0-7.0%.

V is TRBV18 and J is TRBJ2-3. The sample taken for sequencing was blood T cells: a sorted CD56 or NKG2C T cell subset, CD4+ or CD8+ T cells, or bulk PBMC T cells (not recorded which). The clonotype comes from a woman between 50 and 59 years old in good health. The CDR3: CASSLHGTDTQYF.